This T cell receptor (beta chain) was captured in a study of T cell changes during pregnancy in multiple sclerosis. Germline-derived CDR1 and CDR2 are LNHDA and SQIVND (reference sequence). V lost 5 bases, J lost 0 bases, and 17 bases lay in between. The CDR3 is 17 amino acids. The assay was immunoSEQ multiplex PCR, and TCRdb's table has in-frame clones only and misses some. The sample includes tens of thousands of clones, around nine tenths seen only once; the top ten take roughly 3.3%. The chain is built from TRBV19 and TRBJ1-5, with D perhaps TRBD1 (5 bases). The TCR comes from a female donor with multiple sclerosis, enrolled in a pregnancy study. Sample: peripheral blood, taken before pregnancy. CDR3 nucleotides: TGTGCCAGTAGTCTGGACATTTGGACGTATAGCAATCAGCCCCAGCATTTT. This translates into CASSLDIWTYSNQPQHF.